The clone carrying this TCR beta chain is categorized as medium-sized. Other DNA sequences in this sample translate to the same CDR3. The entry originates in a study of PD-1 blockade in mismatch repair-deficient tumors. The CDR3 is 14 amino acids. V was cut by 3 bases and J by 0 bases, with 6 bases left in between. Germline assignment: CDR1 SGHAT and CDR2 FQNNGV. The assay was immunoSEQ multiplex PCR, and TCRdb's table has in-frame clones only and misses some. The data show 56,000 or so clones, with about 80% seen just once and about 3.5% held by the top ten. Sequenced material: peripheral blood, taken 4 weeks after starting pembrolizumab. The V gene is TRBV11-2, the J gene TRBJ1-5; no firm D call. The source is an adult with mismatch repair-deficient cancer. The CDR3 bases are TGTGCCAGCAGCTTGTCAGATAGCAATCAGCCCCAGCATTTT. This sequence encodes CASSLSDSNQPQHF.